This T cell receptor beta chain was observed in a study of preoperative IRX-2 immunotherapy in early breast cancer. The treatment: preoperative locoregional IRX-2 cytokine immunotherapy. Here immunoSEQ multiplex PCR was the method, and the copy in TCRdb shows in-frame clones only, minus some. The sample holds 90,000 to 100,000 clones, roughly 88% seen once. V shed 6 bases, J shed 5 bases, and the junction held 4 bases outside the gene matches. The CDR3 extends over 14 amino acids. The TCR comes from a human donor with breast cancer. The source material was tumor tissue, sampled after IRX-2 immunotherapy. V and J are TRBV23-1 and TRBJ2-1; TRBD2 aligns across 10 bases. TRBV23-1 is placed among ORFs of uncertain function. The CDR3 DNA reads TGCGCCAGCAGGGGGACTAGCGTGCACAATGAGCAGTTCTTC. Residues: CASRGTSVHNEQFF.